This T cell receptor beta chain was captured by sequencing in a study of blood T cells in healthy people across ages. PCR was performed a second time for about 7 to 11 cycles using a sample-barcoded 5' primer and a J-beta primer mix. TCRdb reanalysed the 5' RACE reads using MiXCR and keeps one entry per CDR3 protein. Of around 820,000 distinct CDR3 sequences detected, roughly 25% appear once; the ten largest clones hold roughly 3.8%. The germline CDR1 and CDR2 sequences are SGDLS and YYNGEE. CDR3 length: 15 amino acids. This clonotype has more than one count but fewer than ten. This same sample was also taken into another study, of T cells of mothers and their children.

The receptor comes from a boy younger than 18 in good health. The sample was blood. The J gene is TRBJ2-1, the V gene TRBV9; maybe TRBD1 (5 bases). The DNA end favors TRBJ2-7, so the J call may be wrong. CDR3 protein: CASSVGFTGPYEQYF. The DNA of the CDR3 is TGTGCCAGCAGCGTGGGGTTCACAGGTCCTTACGAGCAGTACTTC.